This entry features one T cell receptor (beta chain) sequence. There are many counts of this clonotype. There is no known antigen for this receptor. Base-call qualities are not available, and no considerably larger clone is one nucleotide away. Since the library was made to target alpha chains, this beta chain is a stray read and its abundance is not meaningful. The time point label here, explained by the study, means: sample taken at primary tumor resection. Donors were approximately 72 patients with early-stage, untreated non-small cell lung cancer from the lung TRACERx cohort. Whole RNA extracted from tumor and nontumor lung tissue, or from cryopreserved PBMC samples, was used for TCR sequencing without cell sorting. Patients were selected for TCR sequencing only if sufficient RNA was available from at least two tumor regions. Before selection, tumor and adjacent nontumor lung specimens were reviewed by a lung pathologist.

Libraries were prepared through 5' RACE. The instrument was a NextSeq 500. To allow correction of PCR and sequencing errors, the TCR library protocol tagged every TCR cDNA molecule with a unique molecular identifier. On the authors' methods: Decombinator tools were used for TCR identification, UMI-based error correction and CDR3 extraction. TCRs above a frequency of 2 per 1,000, corresponding to the top 1% of the tumor frequency distribution, were defined as expanded. Expanded tumor TCRs statistically deemed absent (corrected P<0.05) from at least one tumor region were classed as regional, and all other expanded tumor TCRs were classed as ubiquitous. Each repertoire was subsampled 100 times to 5,000 TCRs, after which Renyi diversity was computed with the R vegan package. To build CDR3 similarity networks, amino acid triplet string-kernel similarity was used, and CDR3s were connected when their pairwise similarity was above 0.82. TCRdb reprocessing: public reads trimmed at Q25 with fastp, clones called with MiXCR, in-frame beta chains kept. Under each unique CDR3 protein, matching rows form one entry showing the most common genes and DNA. TCRdb, not the authors, supplied the V and J calls. Recorded for this sample are 17,000 or so distinct CDR3 sequences; approximately 6.2% of them occurred a single time. 6.5% to 7% of the sample lies in the top ten.

This entry belongs to a study of spatial heterogeneity in lung cancer (dated by TCRdb to the late 2010s). At the level of the whole study: More beta-chain than alpha-chain transcripts were consistently detected, likely reflecting higher beta-chain transcript abundance. At surgery, both alpha and beta chains were TCR-sequenced in 200 to 250 tumor regions, fewer than 85 matched nontumor lung samples and over 50 PBMC samples. Nonsynonymous mutation counts, determined by whole-exome sequencing of tumor tissue, were related to TCR repertoire features. A strong correlation was found between TCR transcript counts in tumor regions and a T cell transcriptional module score from matched bulk RNA-seq. In the raw uncorrected reads, each unique combination of TCR and UMI appeared on average more than ten times. TCR alpha and beta repertoires were quantitatively compared across multiple tumor regions, matched nontumor lung and blood in non-small cell lung cancer. The paper's findings and limits, for the study overall: The count of ubiquitous expanded TCRs correlated with the count of ubiquitous nonsynonymous mutations, and the count of regional expanded TCRs correlated with the count of regional nonsynonymous mutations. TCR-seq was estimated to cover only approximately 6.6% of tumor T cells for alpha chains and about 13% for beta chains. The tumor nonsynonymous mutation count correlated with the number of expanded alpha and beta TCRs within the tumor. Confirming at a functional level the hypothesis that regional TCRs recognize regional mutations was considered to require additional single-cell paired TCR alpha and beta sequencing.

The CDR3 covers 14 residues, taking in both the cysteine and the phenylalanine. Only the CDR3 part of the read is kept: 42 bases, read in frame from the first base. The germline V end is reduced by 5 bases and the J end by 7 bases; junction bases left unmatched: 6. The germline V gene encodes CDR1 SGHAT and CDR2 FQDESV (reference sequence). The chain was built from TRBV11-1 and TRBJ2-1; TRBD1 agrees with 9 junctional bases. The TCR comes from a male donor with early-stage non-small cell lung cancer. The specimen comprised lung tumor tissue, sampled at surgery. The DNA reads TGTGCCAGCAGCCTATCGGACAGGGGTAATGAGCAGTTCTTC. It translates to CASSLSDRGNEQFF.